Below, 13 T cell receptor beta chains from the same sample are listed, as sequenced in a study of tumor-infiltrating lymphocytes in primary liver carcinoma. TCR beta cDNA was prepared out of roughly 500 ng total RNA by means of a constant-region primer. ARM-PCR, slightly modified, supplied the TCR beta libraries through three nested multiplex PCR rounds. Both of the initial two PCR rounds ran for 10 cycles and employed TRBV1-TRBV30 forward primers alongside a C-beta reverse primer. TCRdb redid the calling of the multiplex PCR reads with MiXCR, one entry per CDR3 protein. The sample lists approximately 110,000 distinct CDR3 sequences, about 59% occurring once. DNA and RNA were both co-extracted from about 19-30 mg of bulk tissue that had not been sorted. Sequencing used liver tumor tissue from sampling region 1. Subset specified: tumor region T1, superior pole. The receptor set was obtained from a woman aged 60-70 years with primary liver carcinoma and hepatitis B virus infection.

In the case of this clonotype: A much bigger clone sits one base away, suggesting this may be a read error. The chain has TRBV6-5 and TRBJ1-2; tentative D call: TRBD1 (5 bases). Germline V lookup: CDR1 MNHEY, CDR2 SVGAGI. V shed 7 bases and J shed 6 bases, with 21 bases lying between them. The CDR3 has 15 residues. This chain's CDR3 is CASNTRAQGGDGYTF. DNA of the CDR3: TGTGCCAGCAACACCCGGGCCCAGGGTGGGGATGGCTACACCTTC.

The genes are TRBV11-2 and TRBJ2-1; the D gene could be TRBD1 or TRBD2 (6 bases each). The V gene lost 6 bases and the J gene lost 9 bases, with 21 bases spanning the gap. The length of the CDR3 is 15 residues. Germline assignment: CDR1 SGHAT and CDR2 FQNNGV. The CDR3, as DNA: TGTGCCAGCAGTCTAGGGGGAGGAAGTATCGGTGAGCAGTTCTTC. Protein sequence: CASSLGGGSIGEQFF.

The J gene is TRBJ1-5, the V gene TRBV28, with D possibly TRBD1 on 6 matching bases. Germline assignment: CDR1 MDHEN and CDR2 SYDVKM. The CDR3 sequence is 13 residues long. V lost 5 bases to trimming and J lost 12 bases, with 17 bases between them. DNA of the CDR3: TGTGCCAGCAGTGCCCCTTCTACAGGGCTCCAGCATTTT. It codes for CASSAPSTGLQHF.

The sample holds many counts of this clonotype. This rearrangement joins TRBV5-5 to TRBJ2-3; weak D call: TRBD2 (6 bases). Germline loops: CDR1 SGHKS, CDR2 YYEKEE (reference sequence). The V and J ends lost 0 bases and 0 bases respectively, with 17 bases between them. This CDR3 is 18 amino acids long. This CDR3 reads CASSLAGRRKTSTDTQYF. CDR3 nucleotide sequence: TGTGCCAGCAGCTTGGCCGGGAGAAGAAAAACTAGCACAGATACGCAGTATTTT.

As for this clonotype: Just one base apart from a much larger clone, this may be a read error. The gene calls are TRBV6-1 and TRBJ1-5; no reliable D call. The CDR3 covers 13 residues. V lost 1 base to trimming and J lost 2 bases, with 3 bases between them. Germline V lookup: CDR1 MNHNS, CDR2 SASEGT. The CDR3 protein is CASSEDGNQPQHF. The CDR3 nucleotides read TGTGCCAGCAGTGAAGACGGCAATCAGCCCCAGCATTTT.

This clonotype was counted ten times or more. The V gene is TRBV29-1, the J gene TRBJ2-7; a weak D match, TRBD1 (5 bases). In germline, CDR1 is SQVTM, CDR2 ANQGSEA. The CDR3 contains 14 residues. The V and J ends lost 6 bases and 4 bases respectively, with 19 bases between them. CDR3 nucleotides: TGCAGCGTCCAGAATAGGGGCAGTTATTACGAGCAGTACTTC. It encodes CSVQNRGSYYEQYF.

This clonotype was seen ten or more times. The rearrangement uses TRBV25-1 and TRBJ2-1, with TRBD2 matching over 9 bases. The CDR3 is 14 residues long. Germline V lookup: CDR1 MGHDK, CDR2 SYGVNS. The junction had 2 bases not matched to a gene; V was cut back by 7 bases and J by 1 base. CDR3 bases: TGTGCCAGCAACAGCGGGAGGTCCTACAATGAGCAGTTCTTC. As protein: CASNSGRSYNEQFF.

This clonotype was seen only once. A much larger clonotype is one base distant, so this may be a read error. CDR3 in DNA: TGCGCCAGCAGCTGGGGACAGAGTAACACTGAAGCTTTCTTT. Its translation: CASSWGQSNTEAFF. The chain combines TRBV5-1 with TRBJ1-1, with TRBD1 identical over 7 bases. This CDR3 is 14 amino acids long. Germline loops: CDR1 SGHRS, CDR2 YFSETQ. After removal of 3 bases from V and 2 bases from J, the junction contained 4 bases not matched to a gene.

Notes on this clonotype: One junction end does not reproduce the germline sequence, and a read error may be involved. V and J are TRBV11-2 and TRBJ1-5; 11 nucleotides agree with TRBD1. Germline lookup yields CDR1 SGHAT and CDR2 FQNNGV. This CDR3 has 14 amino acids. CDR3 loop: CARSLGQGGDPRHF. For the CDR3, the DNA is TGTGCCCGCAGCTTGGGACAGGGGGGGGATCCCCGGCATTTT.

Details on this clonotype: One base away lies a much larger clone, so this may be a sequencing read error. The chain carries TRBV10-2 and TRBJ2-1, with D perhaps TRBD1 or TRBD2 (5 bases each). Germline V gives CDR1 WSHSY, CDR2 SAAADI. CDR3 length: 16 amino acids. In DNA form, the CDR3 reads TGCGCCAGCAGACCTTCCGGGGCCCTATTATACAATGAGGAGTTCTTC. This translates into CASRPSGALLYNEEFF.

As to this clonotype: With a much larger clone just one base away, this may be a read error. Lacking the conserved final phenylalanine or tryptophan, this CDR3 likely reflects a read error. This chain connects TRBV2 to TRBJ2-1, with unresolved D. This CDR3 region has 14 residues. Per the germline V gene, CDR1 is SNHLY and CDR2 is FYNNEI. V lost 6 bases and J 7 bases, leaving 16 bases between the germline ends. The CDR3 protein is CASRAMSIDNEQFL. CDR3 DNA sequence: TGTGCCAGCAGGGCTATGAGTATCGATAATGAGCAGTTCTTA.

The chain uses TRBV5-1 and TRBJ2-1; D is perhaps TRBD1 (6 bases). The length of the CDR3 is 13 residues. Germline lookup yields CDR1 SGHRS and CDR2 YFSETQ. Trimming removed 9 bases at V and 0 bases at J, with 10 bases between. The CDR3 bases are TGCGCCAACAACAGGGCCTCCTACAATGAGCAGTTCTTC. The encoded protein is CANNRASYNEQFF.

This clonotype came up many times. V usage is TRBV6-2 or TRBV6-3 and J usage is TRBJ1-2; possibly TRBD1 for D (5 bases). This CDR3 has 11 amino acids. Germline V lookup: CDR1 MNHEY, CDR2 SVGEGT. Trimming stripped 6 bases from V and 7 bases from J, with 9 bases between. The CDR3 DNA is TGTGCCAGCAGGACGGGGGTTGGCTACACCTTC. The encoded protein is CASRTGVGYTF.